This T cell receptor (beta chain) came from a study of spatial heterogeneity in lung cancer. Study context: Compared with alpha-chain sequences, beta-chain sequences were consistently detected in greater numbers. Mean representation of each unique TCR and UMI combination in the raw reads exceeded ten occurrences.

Germline CDR1 and CDR2: SSHAT and FNYEAQ (reference sequence). V dropped 4 bases and J dropped 2; count of bases not matched to a gene: 4. The CDR3 covers 16 residues. This clonotype was counted ten times or more. No antigen is known for it. Study-level results: Ubiquitous expanded tumor TCRs were observed in blood more at resection than follow-up.

Time point described: sample taken at primary tumor resection. Frozen PBMC, nontumor lung or tumor provided whole RNA, which was sequenced unsorted. The donor group consisted of approximately 77 patients who had untreated, early-stage non-small cell lung cancer. TCRdb reanalysed the 5' RACE reads using MiXCR and keeps one entry per CDR3 protein. The table records about 48,000 distinct CDR3 sequences, roughly 5.7% of them present only once. Here the sequenced sample was PBMCs, taken at surgery. The sequence was collected from a male donor with early-stage non-small cell lung cancer. The rearrangement uses TRBV7-7 and TRBJ2-3; 12 bases line up with TRBD2. CDR3 sequence: CASSSGLAGNTDTQYF. The CDR3 coding sequence is TGTGCCAGCAGCTCAGGACTAGCGGGAAACACAGATACGCAGTATTTT. The whole variable domain, filled in from reference TRBV7-7 and TRBJ2-3, reads GAGVSQSPRYKVTKRGQDVTLRCDPISSHATLYWYQQALGQGPEFLTYFNYEAQPDKSGLPSDRFSAERPEGSISTLTIQRTEQRDSAMYRCASSSGLAGNTDTQYFGPGTRLTVL.